This TCR beta chain was captured by sequencing in a study of blood T cell repertoires in COVID-19. About the study: Sources were T cells, B-cell-depleted T cells, or PBMCs; the material itself was cDNA or gDNA.

Trimming removed 2 bases from V and 4 bases from J; junction bases left unmatched: 13. The length of the CDR3 is 18 residues. Per the germline V gene, CDR1 is ENHRY and CDR2 is SYGVKD. TCRdb's copy holds only in-frame clones and misses some; the assay was immunoSEQ multiplex PCR. Here the sample spans under 300,000 clones, 75% to 90% being singletons. The TCR comes from a woman in her twenties or thirties with acute COVID-19. V is TRBV10-3 and J is TRBJ2-1; 8 nucleotides agree with TRBD2. The sequenced material came from PBMCs or T cells enriched from blood (not recorded which). The CDR3 sequence: CAISEAPPGLELYNEQFF. The DNA of the CDR3 is TGTGCCATCAGTGAGGCTCCCCCGGGACTAGAGCTTTACAATGAGCAGTTCTTC.